This note documents a single T cell receptor (beta chain) sequence. In this sample, this clonotype turned up many times. Its antigen specificity is not known. Base qualities are missing; no much larger clone stands one base away. Receptor amplification or capture employed 5' RACE. These reads were obtained on an Illumina HiSeq 2500. The second PCR ran for roughly 7 to 12 cycles and used a J-beta primer mix along with a sample-barcoded 5' primer. A unique molecular identifier was introduced onto each TCR beta cDNA molecule by a template-switch 5' adaptor carrying 12 random nucleotides. Each sample yielded at least 3 million CDR3-containing paired-end reads. First-strand cDNA was synthesized from all RNA with the Mint cDNA synthesis kit, primed by a TRBC-specific oligonucleotide. Following uracil-DNA glycosylase treatment, a first 18-cycle PCR with universal primers M1SS and BC2_uni_R was performed on all cDNA. Under the source paper's analysis protocol: For normalization, 1 million high-quality reads, each with a distinct molecular identifier, were randomly selected from each sample. Reads sharing molecular identifiers were discarded rather than binned into consensus sequences. MiTCR, set to a Q25 quality threshold and the strictest error-elimination algorithm, was used for CDR3 identification, clonotype clustering and error correction. A nonparametric unseen species model with Euler transformation was used to estimate a lower bound on total TCR beta diversity. The public reads were reanalyzed by TCRdb: fastp trimming at Q25, MiXCR alignment, in-frame beta chains only. Under each unique CDR3 protein, matching rows form one entry showing the most common genes and DNA. These V and J calls originate from TCRdb's pipeline instead of the authors' own analysis. In all, the sample holds some 790,000 distinct CDR3 sequences, and 29% of those were seen once. Jointly, the top ten make up 17% of the sample.

This entry belongs to a study of blood T cells in healthy people across ages (dated by TCRdb to the mid-2010s). Notes on the research overall: In model experiments, template switching captured roughly one uniquely barcoded TCR beta cDNA molecule for every two T cells. Donors were grouped into four age groups: young (average roughly 17 years), middle-aged (39), aged (roughly 62) and long-lived (82). To avoid experimental bias, donors of different ages were randomly spread across the sequencing lanes. Age-related changes in TCR beta repertoire diversity were measured in the study by deep sequencing normalized with unique cDNA molecular identifiers. Two additional independent replicas of 1 million unique cDNA reads from the same blood draw were analyzed for two donors (one aged 18 to 30 and one aged 80 or older). General conclusions and limits of the study: Because donor CMV infection status was unknown, age-related changes in expanded clonotypes were potentially confounded. Observed TCR beta diversity per million T cells fell roughly linearly with age, and a significant reduction was already apparent by age around 44. Conclusive comparison of naive and antigen-experienced compartments was prevented by the profiling of bulk unsorted PBMCs. Compared with the aged group, the long-lived group had more naive CD4+ T cells, fewer expanded clones and increased TCR diversity, a pattern suggesting age selection. Estimates of total diversity based on one million sequenced T cells were considered lower bounds and underestimates. There was a strong correlation between observed TCR beta diversity and the percentage of naive T cells measured by flow cytometry.

The donors were about 40 Caucasian individuals from Russia, aged 6 to 90 years, who were systemically healthy. Ten milliliters of peripheral blood were drawn from each donor into EDTA-treated Vacutainer tubes. PBMCs were isolated by Ficoll-Paque density-gradient centrifugation, with at least 6 million obtained per sample. Trizol reagent was used to extract total RNA from the PBMCs, yielding at least 6 micrograms per sample. The percentages of naive CD45RAhigh/CD27high T cells were determined by flow cytometry on a PBMC aliquot from every donor. At the junction V is shortened by 4 bases and J by 4 bases; bases outside the gene matches: 6. From the cysteine up to the phenylalanine, the CDR3 has a length of 15 residues. Only the CDR3 part of the read is kept: 45 bases, read in frame from the first base. For CDR1 and CDR2, the germline V gene lists SGHDT and YYEEEE.

The chain is made from TRBV5-6 and TRBJ2-5, and 11 junction bases match TRBD2. This sequence originates from a woman aged 80 or older in good health. The sequencing sample was made of blood. The nucleotides read TGTGCCAGCAGCGGGTCTAGCGGGGGGCTAGAGACCCAGTACTTC. It translates as CASSGSSGGLETQYF.